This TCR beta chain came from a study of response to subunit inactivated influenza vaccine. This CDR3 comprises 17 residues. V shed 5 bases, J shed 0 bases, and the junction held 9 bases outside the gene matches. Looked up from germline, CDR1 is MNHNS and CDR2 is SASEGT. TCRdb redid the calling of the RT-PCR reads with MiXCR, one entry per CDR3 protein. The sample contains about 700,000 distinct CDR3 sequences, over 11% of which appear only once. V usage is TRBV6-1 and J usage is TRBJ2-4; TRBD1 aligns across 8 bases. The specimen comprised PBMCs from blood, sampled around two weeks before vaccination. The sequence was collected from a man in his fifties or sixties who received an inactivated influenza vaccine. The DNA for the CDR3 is TGTGCCAGCAGTAAATTGGACAGGGACGGAGCCAAAAACATTCAGTACTTC. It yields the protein CASSKLDRDGAKNIQYF.